Below are 7 T cell receptor beta chains sequenced from a single sample in a study of T cell changes during pregnancy in multiple sclerosis. Profiling relied on immunoSEQ multiplex PCR, and the TCRdb table lists in-frame clones only, not all of them. The sample consists of fewer than 60,000 clones, approximately 90% of them appearing once. The specimen comprised peripheral blood, sampled after pregnancy. The receptors originated from a female donor in good health, enrolled as a control in a pregnancy study.

The rearrangement links TRBV5-1 to TRBJ1-4; no clear D. CDR3 length: 13 residues. Trimming removed 4 bases from V and 5 bases from J, with 9 bases in between. The germline CDR1 and CDR2 sequences are SGHRS and YFSETQ. The CDR3 bases are TGCGCCAGCAGCCCTACTTTAAATGAAAAACTGTTTTTT. This sequence encodes CASSPTLNEKLFF.

The chain carries TRBV12-5 and TRBJ1-1, with 7 bases that match TRBD1. This CDR3 is 14 amino acids long. Germline CDR1 and CDR2: LGHNT and FRNRAP. V lost 2 bases, J lost 5 bases, and 5 bases stayed unmatched. The CDR3 coding sequence is TGTGCTAGTGGTTTGCCCCAGACAGGGACTGAAGCTTTCTTT. Protein sequence: CASGLPQTGTEAFF.

The chain joins TRBV5-1 to TRBJ1-2, with D tentatively TRBD1 (5 bases). V was trimmed by 4 bases and J by 9 bases, leaving 19 bases between them. This CDR3 contains 14 residues. Germline CDR1 and CDR2: SGHRS and YFSETQ. CDR3 residues: CASSGGTADWSYTF. The CDR3 DNA follows: TGCGCCAGCAGCGGAGGGACGGCGGACTGGAGCTACACCTTC.

The CDR3 nucleotides are TGTGCCAGCAGCCCGACTAGCGGGGGGGCCGCCGAGCAGTACTTC. The encoded protein is CASSPTSGGAAEQYF. V is TRBV7-2 and J is TRBJ2-7, with TRBD2 matching 14 bases. Germline V lookup: CDR1 SGHTA, CDR2 FQGNSA. The CDR3 has 15 residues. V was clipped by 5 bases and J by 6 bases; unmatched bases: 6.

The J gene is TRBJ2-3, the V gene TRBV9; possibly TRBD2 for D (5 bases). Trimming took 0 bases from V and 8 from J, leaving 10 bases between them. CDR1 and CDR2 (germline): SGDLS, YYNGEE. This CDR3 comprises 13 residues. DNA of the CDR3: TGTGCCAGCAGCGTAGTGGACGGAGGTACGCAGTATTTT. Encoded protein: CASSVVDGGTQYF.

This rearrangement joins TRBV7-9 to TRBJ2-1; D unclear. CDR1 is SEHNR, CDR2 FQNEAQ, per germline (reference sequence). CDR3 size: 12 residues. Trimming pared 5 bases from V and 5 bases from J, leaving 7 bases between. The CDR3 DNA reads as TGTGCCAGCAGCCTTGCGGACAATGAGCAGTTCTTC. It translates to CASSLADNEQFF.

V and J are TRBV9 and TRBJ1-1; TRBD1 matches at 8 bases. Germline-derived CDR1 and CDR2 are SGDLS and YYNGEE. J lost 1 base, V lost 3 bases, and 11 bases had no gene match. The CDR3 runs 17 residues. CDR3 sequence reads: CASSAPGGVRGNTEAFF. Here the CDR3 DNA reads TGTGCCAGCAGCGCCCCAGGGGGCGTCCGGGGGAACACTGAAGCTTTCTTT.